The 32 T cell receptor beta chains in this list originate from one sample, sequenced in a study of T cells in Graves' hyperthyroidism and ophthalmopathy. There were TCR beta CDR3 regions amplified from RNA transcripts. HTBI primers were the set used in a first-round RT-PCR of the TCR CDR3. Each CDR3 protein is one row after TCRdb ran MiXCR on the multiplex PCR reads. The sample shows about 640,000 distinct CDR3 sequences, roughly 20% of them seen only once. The specimen sequenced was blood. Receptors were obtained from a man aged 30 to 39 with Graves' ophthalmopathy.

This chain connects TRBV19 to TRBJ2-4; possible D gene TRBD2, 6 bases. The CDR3 is 14 amino acids. V gave up 4 bases and J gave up 1 base, with 8 bases separating them. The germline CDR1 and CDR2 sequences are LNHDA and SQIVND (reference sequence). The CDR3 nucleotides read TGTGCCAGTAGTACCCGGGGGGCCAAAAACATTCAGTACTTC. Amino acid sequence: CASSTRGAKNIQYF.

This clonotype was recorded at least ten times. The chain joins TRBV3-1 to TRBJ2-1; D uncertain. V was cut by 5 bases and J by 3 bases, with 17 bases left in between. Germline-derived CDR1 and CDR2 are LGHDT and YNNKEL (reference sequence). The CDR3 totals 16 residues. CDR3 sequence (DNA): TGTGCCAGCAGCTTAAGTACTGTCACCCTCTACAATGAGCAGTTCTTC. This gives the protein CASSLSTVTLYNEQFF.

This clonotype came up a few times. The chain is built from TRBV6-1 and TRBJ1-2; D is undetermined. Trimming took 4 bases from V and 4 from J, leaving 7 bases between them. The CDR3 runs to 12 residues. CDR1 is MNHNS, CDR2 SASEGT, per germline. The CDR3 region has the DNA TGTGCCAGCAGTGGGTCTAGCTATGGCTACACCTTC. It encodes CASSGSSYGYTF.

The chain carries TRBV28 and TRBJ2-5; 9 positions agree with TRBD1. Trimming at V came to 3 bases and at J to 5 bases, leaving 13 bases not matched to a gene. The CDR3 runs to 17 residues. Germline CDR1 and CDR2: MDHEN and SYDVKM. Written as DNA, the CDR3 is TGTGCCAGCAGTTTGCGACAGGGGGTCAATCCGTATGAGACCCAGTACTTC. It codes for CASSLRQGVNPYETQYF.

This clonotype was counted many times. The chain joins TRBV12-3 or TRBV12-4 to TRBJ2-1; tentatively, D is TRBD2 (6 bases). V gave up 1 base and J gave up 6 bases, with 10 bases separating them. The length of the CDR3 is 14 residues. The CDR3 DNA reads TGTGCCAGCAGTTTAGGCGGGATGGGCAATGAGCAGTTCTTC. It encodes CASSLGGMGNEQFF.

This clonotype was seen many times. The CDR3 loop reads CASSGGMNTEAFF. Written as DNA, the CDR3 is TGTGCCAGCAGTGGGGGAATGAACACTGAAGCTTTCTTT. The chain carries TRBV27 and TRBJ1-1; a weak D match, TRBD1 (5 bases). Germline-derived CDR1 and CDR2 are MNHEY and SMNVEV (reference sequence). CDR3 length: 13 amino acids. V shed 5 bases and J shed 0 bases, with 7 bases lying between them.

This clonotype was counted a few times. The V call is TRBV20-1, the J call TRBJ2-1; TRBD2 matches at 10 bases. The germline V gene encodes CDR1 DFQATT and CDR2 SNEGSKA (reference sequence). J gave up 2 bases and V 6 bases, and 4 bases lay outside the gene matches. The CDR3 totals 14 residues. The CDR3 sequence: CSAPTSGPYNEQFF. The CDR3 nucleotides read TGCAGTGCACCGACTAGCGGGCCCTACAATGAGCAGTTCTTC.

The rearrangement joins TRBV10-1 to TRBJ2-3; D is ambiguous. V was trimmed by 3 bases and J by 10 bases, leaving 11 bases between them. CDR3 size: 12 residues. CDR1 is WNHNN, CDR2 SYGVQD, per germline (reference sequence). The DNA of the CDR3 is TGCGCCAGCAGTGACTTTCCCCTAGCGCAGTATTTT. Translation gives CASSDFPLAQYF.

The chain carries TRBV7-6 and TRBJ2-1; no reliable D call. The germline CDR1 and CDR2 sequences are SGHVS and FNYEAQ. The CDR3 loop spans 14 amino acids. V lost 0 bases to trimming and J lost 6 bases, with 9 bases between them. In nucleotides, the CDR3 is TGTGCCAGCAGCTTAGCGGGCCTAGTCAATGAGCAGTTCTTC. It is translated as CASSLAGLVNEQFF.

This clonotype was observed at least ten times. The genes are TRBV20-1 and TRBJ2-1; 10 bases align to TRBD2. J gave up 4 bases and V 6 bases, and 9 bases lay outside the gene matches. Germline loops: CDR1 DFQATT, CDR2 SNEGSKA (reference sequence). This CDR3 contains 15 residues. For the CDR3, the DNA is TGCAGTGCAGCAAGCGGGAGGGGAGCTTACAATGAGCAGTTCTTC. This encodes CSAASGRGAYNEQFF.

This clonotype was detected many times. This chain uses TRBV2 with TRBJ1-5; no reliable D call. Germline values: CDR1 SNHLY, CDR2 FYNNEI. The CDR3 contains 15 residues. Trimming stripped 3 bases from V and 6 bases from J, with 15 bases between. Here the CDR3 DNA reads TGTGCCAGCAGTGATGGGCTCACGGGAGGTCAGCCCCAGCATTTT. This codes for CASSDGLTGGQPQHF.

The chain has TRBV25-1 and TRBJ1-1, with TRBD1 matching 11 bases. This CDR3 spans 15 amino acids. CDR1 MGHDK and CDR2 SYGVNS come from the germline V gene. The ends lost 4 bases at V and 4 bases at J; junction bases unmatched: 5. The CDR3 nucleotides read TGTGCCAGCAGTGGGCCCGGGACAGGGGGCACTGAAGCTTTCTTT. Translation: CASSGPGTGGTEAFF.

This chain uses TRBV9 with TRBJ2-5, with 14 bases lining up with TRBD2. This CDR3 is 20 amino acids long. Germline V lookup: CDR1 SGDLS, CDR2 YYNGEE. V lost 4 bases and J lost 4; bases outside the gene matches: 18. The CDR3 bases are TGTGCCAGCAGCCGCCACGACCCGGGACTAGCGGGAGATGTCACAGAGACCCAGTACTTC. It encodes CASSRHDPGLAGDVTETQYF.

This clonotype was observed at least ten times. The chain employs TRBV27 and TRBJ1-1; D gene uncertain. The ends were cut back, 3 bases at V and 3 bases at J, with 5 bases in the middle. CDR1 and CDR2 (germline): MNHEY, SMNVEV (reference sequence). The length of the CDR3 is 12 residues. CDR3 amino acids: CASSFSYTEAFF. The CDR3 DNA reads TGTGCCAGCAGTTTTAGTTACACTGAAGCTTTCTTT.

This clonotype occurred many times. The V and J genes are TRBV7-2 and TRBJ1-5; D is ambiguous. Germline V lookup: CDR1 SGHTA, CDR2 FQGNSA. The CDR3 sequence is 14 residues long. Trimming took 1 base from V and 6 from J, leaving 10 bases between them. Written as DNA, the CDR3 is TGTGCCAGCAGCTTAGGGCAGTGGGGTCAGCCCCAGCATTTT. This gives the protein CASSLGQWGQPQHF.

In its sample, this clonotype was seen once. V and J are TRBV6-2 or TRBV6-3 and TRBJ2-1, with TRBD2 as a possible D gene (6 bases). The CDR3 is 16 residues long. Per the germline V gene, CDR1 is MNHEY and CDR2 is SVGEGT. Trimming cost V 0 bases and J 2 bases, with 11 bases left between them. CDR3 DNA: TGTGCCAGCAGTTACTCGGCTGCGGGAACCTACAATGAGCAGTTCTTC. Translated, it gives CASSYSAAGTYNEQFF.

This clonotype occurred a few times. This chain connects TRBV24-1 to TRBJ2-7, with D hard to call. The germline V and J ends were trimmed by 3 bases and 9 bases, with 17 bases remaining between them. In germline, CDR1 is KGHDR, CDR2 SFDVKD. The CDR3 spans 14 residues. CDR3 sequence: CATSDLTANTGQYF. DNA for the CDR3: TGTGCCACCAGTGATCTAACGGCGAACACTGGGCAGTACTTC.

This chain links TRBV29-1 with TRBJ2-2; no definite D call. CDR1 SQVTM and CDR2 ANQGSEA come from the germline V gene. V was pared by 1 base and J by 4 bases, with 10 bases between. The CDR3 consists of 14 residues. Here the CDR3 reads CSVEVGPSTGELFF. The DNA of the CDR3 is TGCAGCGTTGAAGTTGGACCGTCCACCGGGGAGCTGTTTTTT.

This clonotype has just one count. V and J are TRBV12-3 or TRBV12-4 and TRBJ2-3; TRBD1 matches at 8 bases. V shed 3 bases, J shed 6 bases, and the junction held 8 bases outside the gene matches. CDR3 size: 15 residues. The CDR3 nucleotides read TGTGCCAGCAGTTTCCGGGACAGGATCGATGATACGCAGTATTTT. It translates to CASSFRDRIDDTQYF.

This clonotype appeared many times. The chain uses TRBV28 and TRBJ1-1, with 8 positions matching TRBD1. Germline V gene sequence: CDR1 MDHEN, CDR2 SYDVKM. The CDR3 covers 15 residues. Trimming took 3 bases from V and 4 from J; bases not matched to a gene: 7. CDR3 sequence: CASSFGAGGGTEAFF. The CDR3 DNA follows: TGTGCCAGCAGTTTTGGGGCAGGGGGCGGCACTGAAGCTTTCTTT.

V is TRBV7-2 and J is TRBJ2-3; D is ambiguous. Trimming took off 2 bases at V and 0 bases at J, with 3 bases between the two ends. The germline V gene has CDR1 SGHTA and CDR2 FQGNSA. The CDR3 is made up of 13 amino acids. DNA for the CDR3: TGTGCCAGCAGCTTAAACAGCACAGATACGCAGTATTTT. It translates to CASSLNSTDTQYF.

The chain uses TRBV7-9 and TRBJ2-7, with D possibly called TRBD1 or TRBD2 (6 bases each). Germline V gene lookup returns CDR1 SEHNR and CDR2 FQNEAQ (reference sequence). With 5 bases removed from V and 7 bases from J, the gap between germline ends came to 18 bases. There are 14 residues in the CDR3. CDR3 DNA: TGTGCCAGCAGCCATGGGGGGCCCGAGGGGGAGCAGTACTTC. Its translation is CASSHGGPEGEQYF.

There are a few counts of this clonotype. This chain uses TRBV6-1 with TRBJ2-7, with 9 nucleotides matching TRBD2. This CDR3 has 14 amino acids. V lost 6 bases to trimming and J lost 2 bases; unmatched junction nucleotides: 5. The germline V gene has CDR1 MNHNS and CDR2 SASEGT. CDR3 in DNA: TGTGCCAGCAGAATTACTAGCGGGCCCTACGAGCAGTACTTC. This gives the protein CASRITSGPYEQYF.

The chain combines TRBV4-2 with TRBJ1-1; D is uncertain. CDR1 and CDR2 (germline): LGHNA, YNFKEQ. The CDR3 consists of 14 residues. With 0 bases removed from V and 2 bases from J, the gap between germline ends came to 7 bases. CDR3 DNA: TGTGCCAGCAGCCAAGAGCCCCTAAACACTGAAGCTTTCTTT. Its translation is CASSQEPLNTEAFF.

The DNA for the CDR3 is TGTGCCAGCAGTAGTCGGCCAGAACAGGGGACCCTCCACTTT. Its protein product is CASSSRPEQGTLHF. V and J are TRBV6-1 and TRBJ1-6, with 7 bases aligning to TRBD1. Germline loops: CDR1 MNHNS, CDR2 SASEGT. The CDR3 spans 14 residues. After removal of 5 bases from V and 14 bases from J, the junction contained 12 bases not matched to a gene.

This clonotype occurred a few times. CDR3 sequence (DNA): TGTGCCAGCAGCTTGGCCCGCGGAGGGCGATATGGCTACACCTTC. Translated, it gives CASSLARGGRYGYTF. The genes are TRBV5-4 and TRBJ1-2; D gene uncertain. The CDR3 runs 15 residues. Trimming removed 0 bases from V and 5 bases from J, with 14 bases in between. Germline V gives CDR1 SGHNT, CDR2 YYREEE (reference sequence). Supplemented by reference TRBV5-4 and TRBJ1-2, the full variable domain reads ETGVTQSPTHLIKTRGQQVTLRCSSQSGHNTVSWYQQALGQGPQFIFQYYREEENGRGNFPPRFSGLQFPNYSSELNVNALELDDSALYLCASSLARGGRYGYTFGSGTRLTVV.

This clonotype was seen more than once but under ten times. The V gene is TRBV12-3 or TRBV12-4, the J gene TRBJ1-3, with 9 bases that match TRBD1. V lost 6 bases to trimming and J lost 0 bases; unmatched junction nucleotides: 6. CDR3 length equals 16 residues. Here the CDR3 reads CASRLQGAVSGNTIYF. The CDR3 DNA reads as TGTGCCAGCAGGCTACAGGGGGCGGTCTCTGGAAACACCATATATTTT.

This clonotype has a handful of counts. The genes are TRBV28 and TRBJ2-1; 9 positions match TRBD2. The trim removed 3 bases at V and 6 bases at J, leaving 6 bases unmatched. The germline V gene encodes CDR1 MDHEN and CDR2 SYDVKM. This CDR3 contains 15 residues. The DNA of the CDR3 is TGTGCCAGCAGTTTTCCCGCTAGCGGGACCAATGAGCAGTTCTTC. The encoded protein is CASSFPASGTNEQFF.

Concerning this clonotype: This may be a read error: a much more frequent sequence differs by one nucleotide. This chain links TRBV3-1 with TRBJ2-7; possible D gene TRBD1, 6 bases. CDR1 is LGHDT, CDR2 YNNKEL, per germline (reference sequence). The length of the CDR3 is 16 residues. Trimming left V 0 bases short and J 2 bases short, with 14 bases between. This CDR3 is CASSQDQDRGPYEQYF. The DNA for the CDR3 is TGTGCCAGCAGCCAAGATCAGGACAGAGGCCCCTACGAGCAGTACTTC.

There are a few counts of this clonotype. V and J are TRBV5-1 and TRBJ2-2, with D perhaps TRBD1 (5 bases). Germline V lookup: CDR1 SGHRS, CDR2 YFSETQ. The CDR3 loop spans 15 amino acids. V lost 9 bases and J 2 bases, leaving 17 bases between the germline ends. CDR3 coding DNA: TGCGCCACCTCAGGACATAATCGAAACACCGGGGAGCTGTTTTTT. The encoded protein is CATSGHNRNTGELFF.

This clonotype appeared a few times. V and J are TRBV10-2 and TRBJ2-1; the match to TRBD2 covers 12 bases. This CDR3 has 16 residues. CDR1 and CDR2 (germline): WSHSY, SAAADI. J gave up 6 bases and V 1 base, and 4 bases lay outside the gene matches. The CDR3 loop reads CASSEWTSGKSNEQFF. CDR3 sequence (DNA): TGCGCCAGCAGTGAGTGGACTAGCGGGAAATCCAATGAGCAGTTCTTC.

The CDR3 region is CASSQDWKTANVGQPLYEQYF. CDR3 DNA sequence: TGTGCCAGCAGCCAAGATTGGAAAACCGCAAACGTAGGACAGCCCCTCTACGAGCAGTACTTC. The rearrangement joins TRBV14 to TRBJ2-7, with D tentatively TRBD1 (6 bases). Trimming took 0 bases from V and 3 from J, leaving 30 bases between them. From germline, CDR1 is SGHDN and CDR2 FVKESK. This CDR3 spans 21 amino acids.